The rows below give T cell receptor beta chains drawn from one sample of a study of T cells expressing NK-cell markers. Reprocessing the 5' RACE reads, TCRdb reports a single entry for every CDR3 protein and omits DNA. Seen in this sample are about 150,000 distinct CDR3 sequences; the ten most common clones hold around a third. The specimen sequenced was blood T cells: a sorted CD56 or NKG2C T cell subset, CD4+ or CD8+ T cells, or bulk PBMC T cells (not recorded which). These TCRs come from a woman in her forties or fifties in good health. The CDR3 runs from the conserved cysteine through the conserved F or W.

CDR3: CSATEMTSGRRNEQFF
length: 16
J: TRBJ2-1
V: TRBV20-1

CDR3: CASSVGLNTGELFF
length: 14
J: TRBJ2-2
V: TRBV3-1

CDR3: CASSFVGRDTDTQYF
length: 15
J: TRBJ2-3
V: TRBV5-6

CDR3: CSVEGTGSRGYTF
length: 13
J: TRBJ1-2
V: TRBV29-1

CDR3: CASSEYPEADTQYF
length: 14
J: TRBJ2-3
V: TRBV25-1

CDR3: CRGETIYEQYF
length: 11
J: TRBJ2-7
V: TRBV29-1

CDR3: CASSLGAWIQGAFTGELFF
length: 19
J: TRBJ2-2
V: TRBV27

CDR3: CASSFNGPYEQYF
length: 13
J: TRBJ2-7
V: TRBV27

CDR3: CASSFLDRGYEQYF
length: 14
J: TRBJ2-7
V: TRBV28

CDR3: CASSQDYRLGLGNEQFF
length: 17
J: TRBJ2-1
V: TRBV4-2

CDR3: CSVGRQNSYEQYF
length: 13
J: TRBJ2-7
V: TRBV29-1

CDR3: CASSGGGPIHTF
length: 12
J: TRBJ1-2
V: TRBV9

CDR3: CASYSQGVHEQYF
length: 13
J: TRBJ2-7
V: TRBV6-4

CDR3: CASSPQGQGAVEQFF
length: 15
J: TRBJ2-1
V: TRBV13

CDR3: CASSFRQGASGELFF
length: 15
J: TRBJ2-2
V: TRBV12-3/TRBV12-4

CDR3: CASSLYGANTGELFF
length: 15
J: TRBJ2-2
V: TRBV7-9

CDR3: CASSVDSFGGHTDTQYF
length: 17
J: TRBJ2-3
V: TRBV4-1

CDR3: CASSLGGDVYGYTF
length: 14
J: TRBJ1-2
V: TRBV5-6

CDR3: CASSLVPSGRPETQYF
length: 16
J: TRBJ2-5
V: TRBV11-2

CDR3: CAAGINTGELFF
length: 12
J: TRBJ2-2
V: TRBV24-1

CDR3: CASSQRPAADTQYF
length: 14
J: TRBJ2-3
V: TRBV4-1

CDR3: CASSFLSRDGANVLTF
length: 16
J: TRBJ2-6
V: TRBV27

CDR3: CSARASSEETQYF
length: 13
J: TRBJ2-5
V: TRBV20-1

CDR3: CASRETGEINQPQHF
length: 15
J: TRBJ1-5
V: TRBV6-1

CDR3: CASSSAGWDTQYF
length: 13
J: TRBJ2-3
V: TRBV4-1

CDR3: CSANLLSGPYEQYF
length: 14
J: TRBJ2-7
V: TRBV20-1

CDR3: CASSVTEYGWNTEAFF
length: 16
J: TRBJ1-1
V: TRBV11-3

CDR3: CASSPPAVYTGELFF
length: 15
J: TRBJ2-2
V: TRBV2

CDR3: CATSEAIGLAGAVEQFF
length: 17
J: TRBJ2-1
V: TRBV24-1